Shown below are 29 T cell receptor beta chains from a single sample sequenced in a study of blood T cell repertoires in COVID-19. TCRdb's table, derived via immunoSEQ multiplex PCR, lists solely in-frame clones and lacks some. Among some 200,000 clones, approximately 83% were seen once, and the ten largest hold less than 2.5%. The specimen sequenced was peripheral blood. The receptor source for this set is a woman aged 55-70 years with acute or convalescent COVID-19.

This clone occurred a few times. The chain is built from TRBV28 and TRBJ2-7, with TRBD1 matching 7 bases. V was clipped by 7 bases and J by 0 bases; unmatched bases: 6. Germline values: CDR1 MDHEN, CDR2 SYDVKM. The CDR3 has 14 amino acids. The CDR3 region has the DNA TGTGCCAGCACCGAGGGGACAGTCTCCTACGAGCAGTACTTC. Its translation: CASTEGTVSYEQYF.

The chain links TRBV19 to TRBJ1-6; tentatively, D is TRBD1 (6 bases). The germline V gene encodes CDR1 LNHDA and CDR2 SQIVND (reference sequence). V was trimmed by 6 bases and J by 7 bases, leaving 16 bases between them. The CDR3 has 15 residues. CDR3 residues: CASRAMTGVNSPLHF. CDR3 coding DNA: TGTGCCAGTAGGGCCATGACAGGTGTAAATTCACCCCTCCACTTT.

A few counts support this clone. CDR3 sequence reads: CASSSIRLASAKNIQYF. CDR3 DNA: TGTGCCAGCAGTTCAATACGACTAGCTTCTGCCAAAAACATTCAGTACTTC. This chain joins TRBV28 and TRBJ2-4; 7 positions agree with TRBD2. Per germline, CDR1 MDHEN and CDR2 SYDVKM. The CDR3 spans 17 residues. Trimming at V came to 4 bases and at J to 1 base, leaving 10 bases not matched to a gene.

The table lists this clone with a few counts. The CDR3: CASSLQDSASGNTIYF. The CDR3 DNA sequence: TGTGCCAGCAGCCTCCAGGACAGCGCCTCTGGAAACACCATATATTTT. The chain links TRBV11-2 to TRBJ1-3, with D tentatively TRBD1 (6 bases). Between the trimmed V and J ends, which lost 5 bases and 0 bases, there was a span of 14 bases. Germline V gene sequence: CDR1 SGHAT, CDR2 FQNNGV. The CDR3 runs to 16 residues.

The chain combines TRBV4-2 with TRBJ2-2, with D possibly matching TRBD2 (6 bases). This CDR3 contains 15 residues. Trimming shortened V by 4 bases and J by 4 bases, and 13 bases separated the two germline ends. The germline V gene has CDR1 LGHNA and CDR2 YNFKEQ. In DNA, the CDR3 is TGTGCCAGCAGCCGCGGCGGGGACGTCACCGGGGAGCTGTTTTTT. It is translated as CASSRGGDVTGELFF.

The gene calls are TRBV5-1 and TRBJ2-3, with 9 bases identical to TRBD2. Per the germline V gene, CDR1 is SGHRS and CDR2 is YFSETQ. Trimming took 6 bases from V and 3 from J; bases not matched to a gene: 11. The CDR3 has 16 amino acids. CDR3 region: CASTQRGSGRTDTQYF. The DNA for the CDR3 is TGCGCCAGCACCCAAAGGGGTAGCGGGAGAACAGATACGCAGTATTTT.

This chain joins TRBV25-1 and TRBJ1-1; no firm D call. The CDR3 is 14 amino acids. Germline CDR1 MGHDK, CDR2 SYGVNS. The ends were cut back, 1 base at V and 5 bases at J, with 11 bases in the middle. DNA for the CDR3: TGTGCCAGCAGTGAATTCGGCAGGAGGACTGAAGCTTTCTTT. Amino acid sequence: CASSEFGRRTEAFF.

The chain joins TRBV6-4 to TRBJ2-3; 7 bases fit TRBD2. Trimming took 8 bases from V and 5 from J; bases not matched to a gene: 13. The germline V gene has CDR1 MRHNA and CDR2 SNTAGT. This CDR3 comprises 15 residues. The DNA of the CDR3 is TGTGCCAGCGTCGAGCATGGCGGGGGAGGAGATACGCAGTATTTT. It specifies CASVEHGGGGDTQYF.

The rearrangement links TRBV1 to TRBJ2-1; no check of the table's D call, TRBD2, against the DNA was made. TRBV1 is designated a pseudogene. The CDR3 is 17 amino acids. CDR3 nucleotides: TGCACCAGCAGCCAAGAACCTTCTAGCGGGGGGGCTCCCGAGCAGTTCTTC. Protein sequence: CTSSQEPSSGGAPEQFF.

V and J are TRBV19 and TRBJ1-6, with TRBD1 as a possible D gene (5 bases). The V and J ends lost 2 bases and 3 bases respectively, with 8 bases between them. CDR1 is LNHDA, CDR2 SQIVND, per germline (reference sequence). This CDR3 has 15 amino acids. CDR3: CASSIMQGYNSPLHF. The CDR3 nucleotides read TGTGCCAGTAGTATAATGCAGGGCTATAATTCACCCCTCCACTTT.

This chain joins TRBV7-2 and TRBJ2-7; D is perhaps TRBD2 (5 bases). Trimming cost V 6 bases and J 4 bases, with 13 bases left between them. Germline-derived CDR1 and CDR2 are SGHTA and FQGNSA. This CDR3 contains 13 residues. The CDR3 protein is CASSTGLRYEQYF. The CDR3 region has the DNA TGTGCCAGCAGTACGGGGTTAAGATACGAGCAGTACTTC.

The J gene is TRBJ2-2, the V gene TRBV5-6; D not certain. CDR1 and CDR2 from the germline V gene are SGHDT and YYEEEE. Trimming cost V 0 bases and J 4 bases, with 7 bases left between them. This CDR3 region has 14 residues. CDR3 in DNA: TGTGCCAGCAGCTTGGGCGGCGGCACCGGGGAGCTGTTTTTT. This translates into CASSLGGGTGELFF.

The gene calls are TRBV13 and TRBJ2-1; D gene uncertain. V gave up 4 bases and J gave up 5 bases, with 15 bases separating them. Germline V gives CDR1 PRHDT, CDR2 FYEKMQ (reference sequence). The CDR3 sequence is 15 residues long. The CDR3 protein is CASSSSRGRDNEQFF. The CDR3 coding sequence is TGTGCCAGCAGCTCCTCCCGAGGCCGTGACAATGAGCAGTTCTTC.

V usage is TRBV9 and J usage is TRBJ2-7; D is unresolved. V was cut by 0 bases and J by 4 bases, with 8 bases left in between. The CDR3 runs to 13 residues. Per the germline V gene, CDR1 is SGDLS and CDR2 is YYNGEE. CDR3 nucleotides: TGTGCCAGCAGCGTAGGTCCTCTATACGAGCAGTACTTC. This gives the protein CASSVGPLYEQYF.

This clone has more than one count but fewer than ten. The chain couples TRBV6-1 to TRBJ1-2, with a weak D call TRBD1 (5 bases). The germline CDR1 and CDR2 sequences are MNHNS and SASEGT. This CDR3 contains 15 residues. Deletions cut 0 bases from V and 8 bases from J, with 16 bases between. The CDR3 reads CASSEALRGAGGYTF. Here the CDR3 DNA reads TGTGCCAGCAGTGAAGCGCTAAGGGGAGCGGGGGGCTACACCTTC.

The rearrangement links TRBV14 to TRBJ2-2; D may be TRBD1 (5 bases). The CDR3 loop spans 14 amino acids. V lost 4 bases and J 5 bases, leaving 11 bases between the germline ends. Germline V gives CDR1 SGHDN, CDR2 FVKESK. The CDR3 nucleotides read TGTGCCAGCAGCCCAGGGCTCGAGACCGGGGAGCTGTTTTTT. It encodes CASSPGLETGELFF.

The chain carries TRBV19 and TRBJ1-5; 8 bases fit TRBD1. This CDR3 is built from 15 residues. The V and J ends lost 5 bases and 7 bases, in that order; junction bases with no gene match: 10. Germline V lookup: CDR1 LNHDA, CDR2 SQIVND (reference sequence). The CDR3 coding sequence is TGTGCCAGTAGTGCGTCCTGGACAGGGAAGCAGCCCCAGCATTTT. Protein: CASSASWTGKQPQHF.

The J gene is TRBJ1-2, the V gene TRBV9; no clear D. CDR3 length equals 15 residues. V lost 0 bases to trimming and J lost 0 bases, with 9 bases between them. Germline loops: CDR1 SGDLS, CDR2 YYNGEE. This CDR3 is CASSVVGVSNYGYTF. CDR3 nucleotide sequence: TGTGCCAGCAGCGTAGTAGGAGTATCTAACTATGGCTACACCTTC.

This clone was found a few times. The CDR3 reads CASRTDRGGQPQHF. Here the CDR3 DNA reads TGTGCCAGCAGAACCGACAGGGGAGGTCAGCCCCAGCATTTT. This sequence joins TRBV2 and TRBJ1-5, with 8 bases identical to TRBD1. Per germline, CDR1 SNHLY and CDR2 FYNNEI. The CDR3 has 14 residues. Germline trimming cut 6 bases from V and 6 bases from J; bases unmatched to any gene: 7.

The chain employs TRBV6-5 and TRBJ2-1, with D tentatively TRBD2 (5 bases). The CDR3 consists of 14 residues. The ends were cut back, 6 bases at V and 9 bases at J, with 18 bases in the middle. Looked up from germline, CDR1 is MNHEY and CDR2 is SVGAGI. The CDR3 DNA reads as TGTGCCAGCAGGAGAGGACTGACTACCCCTGAGCAGTTCTTC. It codes for CASRRGLTTPEQFF.

The V and J genes are TRBV6-6 and TRBJ2-2; D is uncertain. The germline V gene has CDR1 MNHNY and CDR2 SVGAGI (reference sequence). Trimming removed 0 bases at V and 5 bases at J, with 13 bases between. The CDR3 has 16 residues. The CDR3 protein is CASSYSEVEPTGELFF. The CDR3 region has the DNA TGTGCCAGCAGTTACTCGGAAGTGGAGCCGACCGGGGAGCTGTTTTTT.

J is TRBJ1-2 and V is TRBV2, with 7 bases aligning to TRBD1. The CDR3 contains 14 residues. J gave up 4 bases and V 6 bases, and 8 bases lay outside the gene matches. CDR1 and CDR2 from the germline V gene are SNHLY and FYNNEI. CDR3 sequence (DNA): TGTGCCAGCAGGGGGACAGATAAAGGCTATGGCTACACCTTC. Protein: CASRGTDKGYGYTF. Looking up the rest from reference TRBV2 and TRBJ1-2 gives the full variable domain: EPEVTQTPSHQVTQMGQEVILRCVPISNHLYFYWYRQILGQKVEFLVSFYNNEISEKSEIFDDQFSVERPDGSNFTLKIRSTKLEDSAMYFCASRGTDKGYGYTFGSGTRLTVV.

The CDR3 DNA is TGCGCCAGCAGCTTGGCCCCTAACGTGGGACAGGGGAACACTGAAGCTTTCTTT. This encodes CASSLAPNVGQGNTEAFF. This sequence joins TRBV5-1 and TRBJ1-1; 9 nucleotides agree with TRBD1. V dropped 0 bases and J dropped 1; count of bases not matched to a gene: 10. CDR3 length equals 18 residues. CDR1 SGHRS and CDR2 YFSETQ come from the germline V gene.

This sequence joins TRBV7-2 and TRBJ1-1, with 7 bases fitting TRBD1. CDR1 SGHTA and CDR2 FQGNSA come from the germline V gene. The CDR3 runs to 15 residues. Trimming removed 8 bases from V and 1 base from J; junction bases left unmatched: 10. Written as DNA, the CDR3 is TGTGCCAGCCTCCGGCAGGGGGTCTCGAACACTGAAGCTTTCTTT. Its translation: CASLRQGVSNTEAFF.

This clone was counted once. The V gene is TRBV7-2, the J gene TRBJ2-7, with a weak D call TRBD1 (5 bases). This CDR3 region has 14 residues. Trimming removed 5 bases from V and 2 bases from J, with 13 bases in between. Germline V gene data show CDR1 as SGHTA and CDR2 as FQGNSA. CDR3 sequence (DNA): TGTGCCAGCAGCATCACGACAGTAGCCTACGAGCAGTACTTC. This translates into CASSITTVAYEQYF.

This chain uses TRBV2 with TRBJ1-4; no clear D gene. Germline loops: CDR1 SNHLY, CDR2 FYNNEI. The CDR3 runs 15 residues. The ends were cut back, 2 bases at V and 10 bases at J, with 17 bases in the middle. The CDR3 loop is CASSESTDISGKLFF. The CDR3 nucleotides read TGTGCCAGCAGTGAAAGTACAGATATAAGCGGAAAACTGTTTTTT. The variable domain in full, completed from reference TRBV2 and TRBJ1-4, reads EPEVTQTPSHQVTQMGQEVILRCVPISNHLYFYWYRQILGQKVEFLVSFYNNEISEKSEIFDDQFSVERPDGSNFTLKIRSTKLEDSAMYFCASSESTDISGKLFFGSGTQLSVL.

J is TRBJ1-2 and V is TRBV30, with 7 bases fitting TRBD1. The V gene end was trimmed by 5 bases and the J gene end by 8 bases; junction bases not matched to a gene: 8. The CDR3 consists of 12 residues. CDR1 and CDR2 from the germline V gene are GTSNPN and SVGIG (reference sequence). CDR3 in amino acids: CAWAQGGHGYTF. For the CDR3, the DNA is TGTGCCTGGGCCCAGGGGGGACACGGCTACACCTTC.

The chain combines TRBV19 with TRBJ2-1; TRBD2 agrees at 7 bases. The CDR3 is 13 residues long. Germline V gene lookup returns CDR1 LNHDA and CDR2 SQIVND (reference sequence). Trimming cost V 4 bases and J 5 bases; bases outside gene matches: 2. CDR3 region: CASSTGGHNEQFF. Here the CDR3 DNA reads TGTGCCAGTAGTACGGGGGGTCACAATGAGCAGTTCTTC. Combining the CDR3 with reference TRBV19 and TRBJ2-1 gives the whole variable domain DGGITQSPKYLFRKEGQNVTLSCEQNLNHDAMYWYRQDPGQGLRLIYYSQIVNDFQKGDIAEGYSVSREKKESFPLTVTSAQKNPTAFYLCASSTGGHNEQFFGPGTRLTVL.

The chain recombines TRBV7-9 with TRBJ1-1, with TRBD1 as a possible D gene (5 bases). Germline assignment: CDR1 SEHNR and CDR2 FQNEAQ (reference sequence). Deletions cut 3 bases from V and 11 bases from J, with 19 bases between. The CDR3 extends over 14 amino acids. Written as DNA, the CDR3 is TGTGCCAGCAGCTTGGGGGGAGGGCCCTTGGGGGCTTTCTTT. Amino acid sequence: CASSLGGGPLGAFF.